The source of this T cell receptor beta chain is a study of T cells in Graves' hyperthyroidism and ophthalmopathy. About the study: It was at initial diagnosis, before any treatment, that peripheral blood was collected.

General study findings and limits: In blood, most of the thyroid clonotypes expanded above 0.001 were also present. Before onset, by a median of approximately 5.9 months, the model predicted ophthalmopathy.

When hyperthyroidism was first diagnosed, the blood sample was taken, preceding any ophthalmopathy symptoms. There are a few counts of this clonotype. The antigen is unknown. CDR1 and CDR2 from the germline V gene are SGHRS and YFSETQ. Trimming removed 2 bases at V and 8 bases at J, with 13 bases between. The CDR3 totals 14 residues. Template material for amplifying TCR beta CDR3 regions consisted of RNA transcripts. Researchers ran a first-round RT-PCR on the TCR CDR3 using the HTBI primer set. One entry per CDR3 protein, called by TCRdb with MiXCR from the multiplex PCR reads. In the table there are 550,000 to 850,000 distinct CDR3 sequences, around 20% of which are singletons.

V usage is TRBV5-1 and J usage is TRBJ1-4; D gene unclear. The sequenced material came from blood. The clonotype originates from a woman between 50 and 59 years old with Graves' hyperthyroidism that later progressed to Graves' ophthalmopathy. The CDR3 loop is CASSFGGRGEKLFF. The CDR3 DNA reads as TGCGCCAGCAGCTTTGGAGGGCGCGGAGAAAAACTGTTTTTT.